The sample holds many counts of the clone carrying this T cell receptor beta chain. Its antigen remains unidentified. The data stem from a study of prognosis after radiotherapy for stage I lung cancer. The wider study: Tumors proved to be squamous cell carcinoma in 6 to 8 patients and represented adenocarcinoma in around 11. There were a handful of patients who developed distant metastases (median roughly seven months) after radiotherapy, while around 15 showed no significant progression. The study's findings and limits: There was no determination made of whether the expanded TCR clones were tumor-specific.

Multiplex PCR, run in two rounds, amplified TCR beta CDR3 from genomic DNA. Gene-specific TRBV and TRBJ primers were used in PCR round one. TCRdb reprocessed the multiplex PCR reads with MiXCR, giving one entry per CDR3 protein. The sample has around 16,000 distinct CDR3 sequences; about 47% are singletons. Deletions cut 8 bases from V and 11 bases from J, with 15 bases between. Per the germline V gene, CDR1 is SNHLY and CDR2 is FYNNEI. The CDR3 spans 11 residues. This sequence was found in a donor over 45 with non-small cell lung cancer. J is TRBJ1-1 and V is TRBV2; D perhaps matches TRBD1 (6 bases). Sequences were derived from PBMCs, sampled before or after stereotactic body radiation therapy (not recorded which). The CDR3 nucleotides read TGTGCCAGCTGGGGGGCACCCGGGGCTTTCTTT. This codes for CASWGAPGAFF.